What follows is one T cell receptor beta chain and its context. This sample is drawn from a study of blood T cell repertoires in COVID-19. Clones were read by immunoSEQ multiplex PCR, and TCRdb kept only the in-frame ones, dropping some. The table lists some 180,000 clones, 84% of them singletons, with 6% to 8.5% in the top ten. Between the trimmed V and J ends, which lost 1 base and 7 bases, there was a span of 9 bases. CDR3 size: 12 residues. CDR1 and CDR2 from the germline V gene are SGHNT and YYREEE (reference sequence). Material for sequencing was peripheral blood. The source of this sequence is a human donor in a cohort sampled during active COVID-19. This chain connects TRBV5-4 to TRBJ2-7; no definite D call. The CDR3 nucleotides are TGTGCCAGCAGCTTGAATCTCGGGGAGCAGTACTTC. It is translated as CASSLNLGEQYF.